The clone carrying this T cell receptor (beta chain) was seen only once. Its target is not known. A much larger clone differs by one base, so this may be a read error. The sample belongs to a study of Tregs in tolerant kidney transplant recipients. At the level of the study: Sorting of CD4+CD25+CD127- cells followed approximately three-day belatacept mixed lymphocyte reactions, sometimes with roughly 5-day graft donor restimulation. Recipient cells were told from donor cells by antibody staining. Whole-study findings and limits: Biological reproducibility was not directly addressed in this study. The most relevant donor-specific Treg TCRbeta repertoire apparently came from expansion with activated donor B cells.

TCRdb's copy holds only in-frame clones and misses some; the assay was immunoSEQ multiplex PCR. The sample consists of some 15,000 clones, 61% of them appearing once. This sequence was found in a human donor in good health. Specimen: Tregs from blood cultured with allogeneic cells.

Here the CDR3 DNA reads TGTGCCAGCAGCTCTAACAGTGCAACTAATGAAAAACTGTTTTTT. Protein sequence: CASSSNSATNEKLFF. The chain links TRBV5-3 to TRBJ1-4, with D hard to call. TRBV5-3 is an open reading frame, and its role is uncertain. The CDR3 has 15 residues.